This T cell receptor beta chain was recorded in a study of regulatory T cells in long-lasting Graves disease. V gave up 4 bases and J gave up 7 bases, with 9 bases separating them. The CDR3 spans 12 residues. CDR1 is SGHRS and CDR2 is YFSETQ in the germline V gene. In its sample, this clonotype was seen a few times. Its antigen is as yet unknown. Libraries of TCR beta came from iRepertoire HTBI primers plus Arm-PCR of CDR3 regions. From the multiplex PCR reads, TCRdb called clonotypes with MiXCR, one entry per CDR3 protein. The sample shows 400,000 to 500,000 distinct CDR3 sequences, 16% of them seen only once. General study points: Those with persistent Graves' had less TCR diversity than newly diagnosed patients.

Time point: newly diagnosed GD, antithyroid drugs for less than 3 months. RNA from PBMCs was the source of the TCR library. The same specimen was also included in a second study, on T cells in Graves' hyperthyroidism and ophthalmopathy.

The input for sequencing was peripheral blood mononuclear cells (PBMCs), taken at new diagnosis, from a patient treated with antithyroid drugs. The rearrangement joins TRBV5-1 to TRBJ2-1, with D unclear. The source is a woman between 18 and 29 years old with Graves disease. CDR3 bases: TGCGCCAGCAGCGTAGGACCAAATGAGCAGTTCTTC. Protein sequence: CASSVGPNEQFF. The variable domain in full, completed from reference TRBV5-1 and TRBJ2-1, reads KAGVTQTPRYLIKTRGQQVTLSCSPISGHRSVSWYQQTPGQGLQFLFEYFSETQRNKGNFPGRFSGRQFSNSRSEMNVSTLELGDSALYLCASSVGPNEQFFGPGTRLTVL.